This TCR beta chain was recorded in a study of control samples from healthy donors and cancer patients. TCRdb's copy holds only in-frame clones and misses some; the assay was immunoSEQ multiplex PCR. The sample comprises about 190,000 clones, 90% to 95% of which are singletons, and 1.5% to 2% rests with the top ten. Losses at the gene ends were 4 bases for V and 1 base for J; bases not matched to a gene: 3. The CDR3 runs 14 residues. CDR1 is SGHNT and CDR2 is YYREEE in the germline V gene (reference sequence). This TCR was sampled from a man aged 30 to 39 in good health. The sample consisted of blood. The chain employs TRBV5-4 and TRBJ2-3; TRBD2 matches 7 bases. This chain's CDR3 is CASSALAGTDTQYF. In DNA, the CDR3 is TGTGCCAGCAGCGCCCTAGCGGGCACAGATACGCAGTATTTT.